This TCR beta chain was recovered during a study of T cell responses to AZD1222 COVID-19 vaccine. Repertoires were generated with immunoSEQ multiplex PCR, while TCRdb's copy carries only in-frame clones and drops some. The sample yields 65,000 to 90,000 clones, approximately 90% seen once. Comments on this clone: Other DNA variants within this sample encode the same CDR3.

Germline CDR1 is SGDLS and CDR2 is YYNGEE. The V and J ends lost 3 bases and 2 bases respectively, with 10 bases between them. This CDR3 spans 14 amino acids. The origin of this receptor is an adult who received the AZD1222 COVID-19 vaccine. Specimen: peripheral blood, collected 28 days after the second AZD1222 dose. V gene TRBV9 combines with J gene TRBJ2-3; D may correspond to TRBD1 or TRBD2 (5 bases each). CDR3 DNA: TGTGCCAGCAGCGGGAGTGGGACCACAGATACGCAGTATTTT. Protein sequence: CASSGSGTTDTQYF.